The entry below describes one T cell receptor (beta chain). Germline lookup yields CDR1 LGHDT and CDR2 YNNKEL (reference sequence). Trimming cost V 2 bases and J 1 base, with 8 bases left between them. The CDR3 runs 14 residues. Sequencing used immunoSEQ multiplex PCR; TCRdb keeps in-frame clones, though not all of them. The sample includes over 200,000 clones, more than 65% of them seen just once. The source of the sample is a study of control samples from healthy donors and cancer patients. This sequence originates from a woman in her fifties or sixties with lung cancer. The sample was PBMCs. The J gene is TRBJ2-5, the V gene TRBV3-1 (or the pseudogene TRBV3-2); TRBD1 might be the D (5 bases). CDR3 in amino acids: CASSQQQAQETQYF. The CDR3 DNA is TGTGCCAGCAGCCAACAACAGGCCCAAGAGACCCAGTACTTC.